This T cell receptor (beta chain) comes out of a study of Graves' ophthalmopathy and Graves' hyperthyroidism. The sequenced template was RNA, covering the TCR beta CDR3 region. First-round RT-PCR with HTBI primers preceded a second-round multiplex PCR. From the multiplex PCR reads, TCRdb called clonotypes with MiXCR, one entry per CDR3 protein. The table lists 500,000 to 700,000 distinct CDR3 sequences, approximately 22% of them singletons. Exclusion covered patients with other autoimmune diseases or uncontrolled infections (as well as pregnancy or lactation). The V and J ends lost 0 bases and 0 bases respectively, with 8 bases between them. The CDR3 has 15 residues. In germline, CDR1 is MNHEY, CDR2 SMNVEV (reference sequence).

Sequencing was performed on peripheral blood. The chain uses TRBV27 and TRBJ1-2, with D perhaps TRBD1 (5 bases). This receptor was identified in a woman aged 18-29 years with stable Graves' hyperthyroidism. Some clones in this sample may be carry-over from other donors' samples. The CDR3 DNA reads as TGTGCCAGCAGTTTATCGTGGGGGGCTAACTATGGCTACACCTTC. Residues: CASSLSWGANYGYTF.